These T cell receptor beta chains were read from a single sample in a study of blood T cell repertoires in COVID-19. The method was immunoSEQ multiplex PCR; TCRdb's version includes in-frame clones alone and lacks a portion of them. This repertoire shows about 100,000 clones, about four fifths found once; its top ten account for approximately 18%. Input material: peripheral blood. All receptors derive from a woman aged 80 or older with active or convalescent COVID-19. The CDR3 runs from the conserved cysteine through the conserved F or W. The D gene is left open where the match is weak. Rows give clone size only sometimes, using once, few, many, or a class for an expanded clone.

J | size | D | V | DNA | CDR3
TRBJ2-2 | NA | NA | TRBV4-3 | TGCGCCAGCAGCCAAGACCGGACTCCCGGGGAGCTGTTTTTT | CASSQDRTPGELFF
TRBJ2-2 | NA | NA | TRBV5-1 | TGTGCCAGCAGCGGGTGGTCGGCAGGAGGAACCGGGGAGCTGTTTTTT | CASSGWSAGGTGELFF
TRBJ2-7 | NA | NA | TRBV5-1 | TGCGCCAGCAGCTACTCGGGACACTACTACGAGCAGTACTTC | CASSYSGHYYEQYF
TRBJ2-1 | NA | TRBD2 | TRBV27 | TGTGCCAGCAGTTTAGATGGCCGGGGGGATGAGCAGTTCTTC | CASSLDGRGDEQFF
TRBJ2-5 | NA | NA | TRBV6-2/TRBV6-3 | TGTGCCAGCAGTTATCACGGGGGGCGGGAGACCCAGTACTTC | CASSYHGGRETQYF
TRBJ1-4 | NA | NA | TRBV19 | TGTGCCAGTAGCATACCTAGCCGGCAGAGAAATGAAAAACTGTTTTTT | CASSIPSRQRNEKLFF
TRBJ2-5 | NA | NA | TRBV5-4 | TGTGCCAGCAGCTCCAGACAGGAAGGAAGGGAGACCCAGTACTTC | CASSSRQEGRETQYF
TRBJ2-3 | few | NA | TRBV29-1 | TGCAGCGTTGAATCCAGGGGAGCAGATACGCAGTATTTT | CSVESRGADTQYF
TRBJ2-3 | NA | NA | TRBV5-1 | TGCGCCAGCAGCTTGGTGCTCGGTAGCACAGATACGCAGTATTTT | CASSLVLGSTDTQYF
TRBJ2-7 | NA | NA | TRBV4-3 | TGCGCCAGCAGCCAAGTTTGGCAGGGGATCTACGAGCAGTACTTC | CASSQVWQGIYEQYF
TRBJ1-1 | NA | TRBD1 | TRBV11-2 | TGTGCCAGCAGCGCAGGGACAGCCCAATTCACTGAAGCTTTCTTT | CASSAGTAQFTEAFF
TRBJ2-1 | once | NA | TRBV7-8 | TGTGCCAGCAGCTTATTGGCTAGCCGTACTTCTACCAATGAGCAGTTCTTC | CASSLLASRTSTNEQFF
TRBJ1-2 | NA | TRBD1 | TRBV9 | TGTGCCAGCAGCGTAGAACTAGGGACAGGCCCTCGTACCTTC | CASSVELGTGPRTF
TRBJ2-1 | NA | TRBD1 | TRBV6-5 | TGTGCCAGCAGTTTGGGGACAGGGGGTTTGAATGAGCAGTTCTTC | CASSLGTGGLNEQFF
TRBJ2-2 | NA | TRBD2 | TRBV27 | TGTGCCAGCAAAACCGCGGGGAGCGGGAGCGGGAACACCGGGGAGCTGTTTTTT | CASKTAGSGSGNTGELFF
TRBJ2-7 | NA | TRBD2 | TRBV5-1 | TGCGCCAGCAGCTTGTTGACAGCGGGAGAGGGGTCCTACGAGCAGTACTTC | CASSLLTAGEGSYEQYF
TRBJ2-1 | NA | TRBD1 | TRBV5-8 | TGTGCCAGCAGCTTGGGGTACCCGGGACAGGGGGCTCATGAGCAGTTCTTC | CASSLGYPGQGAHEQFF
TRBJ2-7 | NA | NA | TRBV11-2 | TGTGCCAGCAGCTTAGAGGGGAGCCTCCTGTACGAGCAGTACTTC | CASSLEGSLLYEQYF
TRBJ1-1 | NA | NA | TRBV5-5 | TGTGCCAGCAGCCGCGGGTGGAACACTGAAGCTTTCTTT | CASSRGWNTEAFF
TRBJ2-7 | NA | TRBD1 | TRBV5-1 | TGCGCCAGCAGCCCGGACAGGAGAGCCTACGAGCAGTACTTC | CASSPDRRAYEQYF
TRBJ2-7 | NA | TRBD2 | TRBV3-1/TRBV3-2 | TGTGCCAGCAGCCAAGATCCGGGGGGGAGGCCGTACTTC | CASSQDPGGRPYF
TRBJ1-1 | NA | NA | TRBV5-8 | TGTGCCAGCGGTTGGAGATTGAGGAACACTGAAGCTTTCTTT | CASGWRLRNTEAFF
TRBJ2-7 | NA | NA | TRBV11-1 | TGTGCCAGCAGCTTAAGAGAAACCACCTACGAGCAGTACTTC | CASSLRETTYEQYF
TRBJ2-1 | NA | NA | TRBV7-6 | TGTGCCAGCACCTTTGTAGAGCAGTTCTTC | CASTFVEQFF
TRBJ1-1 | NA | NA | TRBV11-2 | TGTGCCAGCAGCTTAGAAGGGCAGGCCTTCGGAGGCACTGAAGCTTTCTTT | CASSLEGQAFGGTEAFF
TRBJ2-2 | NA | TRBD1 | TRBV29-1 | TGCAGCGTTGGGGGACAGGGGGCAGCCGGGGAGCTGTTTTTT | CSVGGQGAAGELFF
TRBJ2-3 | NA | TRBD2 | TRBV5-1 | TGTGCCAGCAGCCCCGGACTAGCGGTGAGCACAGATACGCAGTATTTT | CASSPGLAVSTDTQYF
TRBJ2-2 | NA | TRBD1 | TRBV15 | TGTGCCACCAGCACAGGGGGCGCTGGGGCCGGGGAGCTGTTTTTT | CATSTGGAGAGELFF
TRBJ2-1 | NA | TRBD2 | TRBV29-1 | TGCAGCGGGCTAGCGGGAGGGGCGCACAATGAGCAGTTCTTC | CSGLAGGAHNEQFF
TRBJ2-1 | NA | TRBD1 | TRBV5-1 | TGTGCCAGCAGCTTGACAGGGGGGAGCGATGAGCAGTTCTTC | CASSLTGGSDEQFF
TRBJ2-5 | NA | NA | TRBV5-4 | TGTGCCAGCAGCTCCCCGACAGTCCAAGAGACCCAGTACTTC | CASSSPTVQETQYF
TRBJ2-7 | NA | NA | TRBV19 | TGTGCCAGTAAACCGTACCTATCGCCCTACGAGCAGTACTTC | CASKPYLSPYEQYF
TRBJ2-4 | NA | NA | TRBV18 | TGTGCCAGCTCAGCCTACAGGGACGAAAACATTCAGTACTTC | CASSAYRDENIQYF
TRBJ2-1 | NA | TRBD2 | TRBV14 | TGTGCCAGCAGCCAATTAGGGAGGGGCGATGAGCAGTTCTTC | CASSQLGRGDEQFF
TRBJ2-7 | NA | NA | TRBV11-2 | TGTGCCAGCAGCTTTGGGCGGGCCGACTCCTACGAGCAGTACTTC | CASSFGRADSYEQYF
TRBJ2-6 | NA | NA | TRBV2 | TGTGCCAGCAGCCTCTCCGGGGCCAACGTCCTGACTTTC | CASSLSGANVLTF
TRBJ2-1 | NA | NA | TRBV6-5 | TGTGCCACCGCTGCCGGGAGTATCAATGAGCAGTTCTTC | CATAAGSINEQFF
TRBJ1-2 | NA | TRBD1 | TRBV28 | TGTGCCAGCAGTTTTCGGGACAGGGGTACTGGTGGCTACACCTTC | CASSFRDRGTGGYTF
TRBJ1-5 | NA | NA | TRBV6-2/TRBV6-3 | TGTGCCAGCAGTGCCCAGACAAGTCTAATCGCCAATCAGCCCCAGCATTTT | CASSAQTSLIANQPQHF
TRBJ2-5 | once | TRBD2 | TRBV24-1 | TGTGCCACCAGTGATTCAAAGCGGGAGCGAGAGACCCAGTACTTC | CATSDSKRERETQYF
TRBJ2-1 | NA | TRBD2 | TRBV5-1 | TGTGCCAGCAGCTCACTAGCGGGAGCGGCCAATGAGCAGTTCTTC | CASSSLAGAANEQFF
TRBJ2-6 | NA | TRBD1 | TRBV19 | TGTGCCAGTACAACAGGGGGCGTCGGCTCTGGGGCCAACGTCCTGACTTTC | CASTTGGVGSGANVLTF
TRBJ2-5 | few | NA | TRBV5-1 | TGCGCCAGCAGCTTGGCTCCAGGGAAAGAGACCCAGTACTTC | CASSLAPGKETQYF
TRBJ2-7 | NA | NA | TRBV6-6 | TGTGCCAGCAGTCCCTCCAAGCTGAGTCTGTACTTC | CASSPSKLSLYF
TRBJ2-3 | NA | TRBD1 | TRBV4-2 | TGTGCCAGCAGCCCAAGACAGGGTAGCACAGATACGCAGTATTTT | CASSPRQGSTDTQYF
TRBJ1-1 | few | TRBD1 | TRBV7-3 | TGTGCCAGCAGGGAACAGGGGCTTACTGAAGCTTTCTTT | CASREQGLTEAFF
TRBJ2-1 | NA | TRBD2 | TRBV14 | TGTGCCAGCAGCCGACTAGCGGGAGGATGGAATGAGCAGTTCTTC | CASSRLAGGWNEQFF
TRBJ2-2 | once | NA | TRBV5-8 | TGTGCCAGCAGTTGGAGGGCCACCGGGGAGCTGTTTTTT | CASSWRATGELFF
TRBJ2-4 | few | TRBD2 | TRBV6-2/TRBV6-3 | TGTGCCAGCAGTCGACTAGCGGGAGCCAAAAACATTCAGTACTTC | CASSRLAGAKNIQYF
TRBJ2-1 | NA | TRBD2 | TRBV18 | TGTGCCAGCTCACCACGGACTAGCGAGGCAGGTGAGCAGTTCTTC | CASSPRTSEAGEQFF
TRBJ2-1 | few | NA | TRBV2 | TGTGCCAGCAGCCGTTACAATGAGCAGTTCTTC | CASSRYNEQFF
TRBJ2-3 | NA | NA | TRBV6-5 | TGTGCCACCCGATCCCAGGGTCTCACAGATACGCAGTATTTT | CATRSQGLTDTQYF
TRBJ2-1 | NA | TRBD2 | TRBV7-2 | TGTGCCAGCAGCCCTCGGGGGGTCTCGAACAATGAGCAGTTCTTC | CASSPRGVSNNEQFF
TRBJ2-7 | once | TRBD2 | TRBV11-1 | TGTGCCAGCAGCTTTACTAGCGGGAACAACTACGAGCAGTACTTC | CASSFTSGNNYEQYF
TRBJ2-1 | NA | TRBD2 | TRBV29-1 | TGCAGCTCCCTGGGGGCTAGCGGGAGTACCTACAATGAGCAGTTCTTC | CSSLGASGSTYNEQFF